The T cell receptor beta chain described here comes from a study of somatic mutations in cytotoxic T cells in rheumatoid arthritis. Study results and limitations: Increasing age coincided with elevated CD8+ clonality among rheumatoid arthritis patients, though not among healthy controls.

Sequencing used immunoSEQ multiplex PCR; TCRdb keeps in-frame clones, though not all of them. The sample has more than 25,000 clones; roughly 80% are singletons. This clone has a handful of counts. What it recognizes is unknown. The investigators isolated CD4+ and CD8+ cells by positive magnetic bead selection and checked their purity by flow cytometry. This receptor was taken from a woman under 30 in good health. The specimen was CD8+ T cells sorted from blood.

The CDR3 loop reads CASRGYSDRASSDTQYF. The CDR3 coding sequence is TGTGCCAGCAGGGGGTATTCAGACAGGGCCAGCTCAGATACGCAGTATTTT. The V gene is TRBV11-2, the J gene TRBJ2-3, with TRBD1 matching over 7 bases. This CDR3 is built from 17 residues. Germline CDR1 and CDR2: SGHAT and FQNNGV. Trimming at V came to 6 bases and at J to 4 bases, leaving 16 bases not matched to a gene.